A selection of T cell receptor beta chains follows, all from one sample in a study of CD8+ T cells in alopecia areata. TCRdb keeps only in-frame clones here, not all; method: immunoSEQ multiplex PCR. Among about 120,000 clones, around 56% were seen once, and the ten largest hold around 0.46%. The sample here was CD4+ T cells sorted from blood, taken at week 4, from a patient treated with tofacitinib. These receptors originate from a human donor with alopecia areata. CDR3s include the opening cysteine and the closing phenylalanine or tryptophan. D genes are given only for firm matches. Size tells how often a clone was seen (once, few, many) or the class of an expanded clone, and some rows leave it out.

cdr3_length	d_call	v_call	clone_size	j_call	cdr3_aa	cdr3_nt
15	TRBD1	TRBV25-1	NA	TRBJ2-7	CASSEWGTGGYEQYF	TGTGCCAGCAGTGAATGGGGGACAGGGGGCTACGAGCAGTACTTC
15	TRBD1	TRBV7-9	NA	TRBJ1-2	CASSFGAGGLYGYTF	TGTGCCAGCAGCTTTGGGGCAGGGGGTTTGTATGGCTACACCTTC
16	TRBD1	TRBV5-1	few	TRBJ2-2	CASSLAGTGDTGELFF	TGCGCCAGCAGCTTGGCCGGGACAGGAGACACCGGGGAGCTGTTTTTT
13	TRBD1	TRBV6-5	NA	TRBJ1-5	CASSPTGRQPQHF	TGTGCCAGCAGCCCGACAGGGCGTCAGCCCCAGCATTTT
13	NA	TRBV9	NA	TRBJ1-2	CASSVDSLYGYTF	TGTGCCAGCAGCGTAGACAGCCTCTATGGCTACACCTTC
14	TRBD1	TRBV19	NA	TRBJ2-7	CASSMKQGPGEQYF	TGTGCCAGTAGTATGAAACAGGGGCCTGGCGAGCAGTACTTC
16	TRBD2	TRBV30	NA	TRBJ2-1	CAWSTNEIAGGGKQFF	TGTGCCTGGAGTACTAACGAAATAGCGGGAGGCGGCAAGCAGTTCTTC
12	NA	TRBV29-1	NA	TRBJ1-2	CSVDESNYGYTF	TGCAGCGTTGATGAGTCTAACTATGGCTACACCTTC
13	NA	TRBV6-5	NA	TRBJ1-6	CASRRQQNSPLHF	TGTGCCAGCAGACGACAGCAAAATTCACCCCTCCACTTT
15	NA	TRBV30	few	TRBJ1-1	CAWSALGGSSTEAFF	TGTGCCTGGAGTGCCCTAGGGGGATCGAGCACTGAAGCTTTCTTT
14	NA	TRBV30	few	TRBJ2-1	CAWSQRAPYNEQFF	TGTGCCTGGAGTCAGCGGGCCCCCTACAATGAGCAGTTCTTC
11	NA	TRBV6-6	NA	TRBJ2-3	CASTSTDTQYF	TGTGCCAGCACTAGCACAGATACGCAGTATTTT
16	NA	TRBV7-8	few	TRBJ1-5	CASSLARGASNQPQHF	TGTGCCAGCAGCTTAGCGAGAGGGGCTAGCAATCAGCCCCAGCATTTT
16	TRBD1	TRBV6-6	NA	TRBJ1-5	CASSSSGGQGNQPQHF	TGTGCCAGCAGTTCTTCAGGGGGACAGGGCAATCAGCCCCAGCATTTT
18	TRBD2	TRBV4-1	NA	TRBJ2-7	CASSQDHQRGRSSYEQYF	TGCGCCAGCAGCCAAGATCATCAGCGGGGTCGGAGCTCCTACGAGCAGTACTTC
12	NA	TRBV29-1	NA	TRBJ1-1	CSVEIVGTEAFF	TGCAGCGTTGAAATAGTGGGCACTGAAGCTTTCTTT
12	TRBD1	TRBV29-1	NA	TRBJ1-2	CSAGTVDGGYTF	TGCAGCGCCGGGACAGTCGACGGAGGCTACACCTTC
16	TRBD1	TRBV29-1	NA	TRBJ1-1	CSGTGNPLGLNTEAFF	TGCAGCGGGACAGGAAACCCTTTAGGATTGAACACTGAAGCTTTCTTT
14	TRBD2	TRBV10-1	NA	TRBJ2-5	CASSREGHQETQYF	TGCGCCAGCAGTCGGGAGGGACACCAAGAGACCCAGTACTTC
14	TRBD1	TRBV7-3	NA	TRBJ2-1	CASSLSGTGGEQFF	TGTGCCAGCAGCTTGAGCGGGACAGGGGGAGAGCAGTTCTTC
13	NA	TRBV2	NA	TRBJ1-1	CASGPEMNTEAFF	TGTGCCAGCGGACCCGAGATGAACACTGAAGCTTTCTTT
18	TRBD1	TRBV30	once	TRBJ1-2	CAWSAYTGATGTGHRYTF	TGTGCCTGGAGTGCCTATACTGGAGCCACCGGGACAGGGCATCGCTACACCTTC
13	NA	TRBV6-1	NA	TRBJ1-2	CASSPYSNYGYTF	TGTGCCAGCAGCCCCTATTCTAACTATGGCTACACCTTC
14	TRBD1	TRBV30	NA	TRBJ2-7	CAGTPRDRPYEQYF	TGTGCCGGGACCCCCCGGGACAGGCCCTACGAGCAGTACTTC
14	NA	TRBV10-3	few	TRBJ1-2	CAISEGKRIYGYTF	TGTGCCATCAGTGAAGGGAAGCGGATCTATGGCTACACCTTC
13	NA	TRBV6-1	NA	TRBJ2-3	CASAREATDTQYF	TGTGCCAGCGCCAGGGAGGCCACAGATACGCAGTATTTT
14	NA	TRBV7-2	NA	TRBJ1-4	CASSLRQGTGKLFF	TGTGCCAGCAGCTTACGGCAGGGTACAGGAAAACTGTTTTTT
14	NA	TRBV6-5	NA	TRBJ2-6	CASARASGANVLTF	TGTGCCAGCGCCAGGGCCTCTGGGGCCAACGTCCTGACTTTC
13	NA	TRBV7-9	many	TRBJ2-2	CASSLAVNGELFF	TGTGCCAGCAGCTTAGCGGTGAACGGGGAGCTGTTTTTT
16	TRBD2	TRBV7-9	NA	TRBJ2-7	CASSILAGGLGYEQYF	TGTGCCAGCAGCATACTGGCGGGGGGCCTTGGGTACGAGCAGTACTTC
14	TRBD1	TRBV15	NA	TRBJ1-4	CATSVGQGEEKLFF	TGTGCCACCAGCGTCGGACAGGGGGAAGAAAAACTGTTTTTT
14	NA	TRBV30	NA	TRBJ1-5	CAWSSQGFNQPQHF	TGTGCCTGGAGTTCTCAGGGGTTCAATCAGCCCCAGCATTTT
19	TRBD2	TRBV19	few	TRBJ2-6	CASSSTGTSGGFGANVLTF	TGTGCCAGTAGTAGTACCGGGACTAGCGGGGGATTTGGGGCCAACGTCCTGACTTTC
12	NA	TRBV25-1	NA	TRBJ2-1	CASSELANEQFF	TGTGCCAGCAGTGAACTAGCGAATGAGCAGTTCTTC
13	NA	TRBV10-3	few	TRBJ1-1	CAISVQGESEAFF	TGTGCCATCAGTGTACAGGGAGAGTCCGAAGCTTTCTTT
15	NA	TRBV5-1	few	TRBJ2-5	CASSLEGQGQETQYF	TGCGCCAGCAGCTTGGAAGGGCAGGGACAAGAGACCCAGTACTTC
13	NA	TRBV29-1	NA	TRBJ2-7	CSGLNRDKRMQYF	TGCAGCGGGTTAAACCGGGACAAGAGGATGCAGTACTTC
18	TRBD2	TRBV7-2	NA	TRBJ2-5	CASRRTKGGTRGRETQYF	TGTGCCAGCAGGCGGACGAAGGGTGGGACTAGGGGACGGGAGACCCAGTACTTC
16	TRBD2	TRBV29-1	NA	TRBJ2-7	CSVEDRAAGGLYEQYF	TGCAGCGTTGAAGATCGAGCAGCGGGAGGGCTCTACGAGCAGTACTTC
15	NA	TRBV5-1	NA	TRBJ2-2	CASSLGIALTGELFF	TGCGCCAGCAGCTTAGGCATCGCACTCACCGGGGAGCTGTTTTTT
14	NA	TRBV27	NA	TRBJ1-2	CASSFRGVGYGYTF	TGTGCCAGCAGTTTCCGGGGTGTCGGCTATGGCTACACCTTC
14	TRBD1	TRBV29-1	NA	TRBJ1-2	CSVDPRDSFYGYTF	TGCAGCGTTGATCCGAGGGACAGCTTCTATGGCTACACCTTC
14	TRBD1	TRBV9	NA	TRBJ2-7	CASSVDGQGGEQYF	TGTGCCAGCAGCGTAGACGGACAGGGAGGCGAGCAGTACTTC
14	TRBD1	TRBV25-1	NA	TRBJ1-6	CASRATGEVTPLHF	TGTGCCAGCAGGGCGACAGGGGAGGTTACACCCCTCCACTTT
12	NA	TRBV11-2	NA	TRBJ2-7	CASSSRGWMQYF	TGTGCCAGCAGCTCCCGGGGGTGGATGCAGTACTTC
15	TRBD2	TRBV7-3	NA	TRBJ2-1	CASSLGLAGPLEQFF	TGTGCCAGCAGCTTAGGGCTAGCGGGCCCGCTTGAGCAGTTCTTC
13	TRBD1	TRBV7-2	NA	TRBJ1-1	CASTRQGLGEAFF	TGTGCCAGCACCCGACAGGGGCTCGGTGAAGCTTTCTTT